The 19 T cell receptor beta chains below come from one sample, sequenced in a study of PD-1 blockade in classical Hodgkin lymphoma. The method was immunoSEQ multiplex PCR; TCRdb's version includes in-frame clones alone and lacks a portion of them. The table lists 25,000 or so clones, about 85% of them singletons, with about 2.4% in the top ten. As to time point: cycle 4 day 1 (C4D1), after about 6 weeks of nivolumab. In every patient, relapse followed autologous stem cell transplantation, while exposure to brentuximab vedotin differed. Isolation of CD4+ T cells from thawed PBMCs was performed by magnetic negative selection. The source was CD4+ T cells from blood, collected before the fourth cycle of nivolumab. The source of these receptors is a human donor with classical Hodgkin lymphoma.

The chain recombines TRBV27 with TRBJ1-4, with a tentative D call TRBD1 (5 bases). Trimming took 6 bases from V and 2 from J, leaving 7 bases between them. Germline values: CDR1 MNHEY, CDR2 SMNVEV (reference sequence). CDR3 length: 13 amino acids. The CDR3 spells CASRKGTNEKLFF. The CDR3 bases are TGTGCCAGCAGGAAGGGGACTAATGAAAAACTGTTTTTT.

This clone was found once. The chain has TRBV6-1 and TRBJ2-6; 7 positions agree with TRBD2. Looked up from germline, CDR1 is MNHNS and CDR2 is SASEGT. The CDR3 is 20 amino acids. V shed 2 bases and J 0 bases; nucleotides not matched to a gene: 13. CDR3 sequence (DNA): TGTGCCAGCAGTGAATTTCGGTGGGAGGGTGGATTCTCTGGGGCCAACGTCCTGACTTTC. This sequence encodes CASSEFRWEGGFSGANVLTF.

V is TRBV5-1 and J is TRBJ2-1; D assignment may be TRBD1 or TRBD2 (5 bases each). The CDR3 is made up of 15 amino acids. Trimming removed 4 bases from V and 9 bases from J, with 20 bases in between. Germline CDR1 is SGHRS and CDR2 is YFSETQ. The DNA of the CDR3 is TGCGCCAGCAGCGACCTTTCCGGGCATGGGGGTGAGCAGTTCTTC. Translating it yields CASSDLSGHGGEQFF.

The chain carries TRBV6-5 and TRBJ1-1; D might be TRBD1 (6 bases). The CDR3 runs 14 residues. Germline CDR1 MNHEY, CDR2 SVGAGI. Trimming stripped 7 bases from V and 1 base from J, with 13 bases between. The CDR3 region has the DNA TGTGCCAGCAATAAACCACAGGGGAACACTGAAGCTTTCTTT. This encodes CASNKPQGNTEAFF.

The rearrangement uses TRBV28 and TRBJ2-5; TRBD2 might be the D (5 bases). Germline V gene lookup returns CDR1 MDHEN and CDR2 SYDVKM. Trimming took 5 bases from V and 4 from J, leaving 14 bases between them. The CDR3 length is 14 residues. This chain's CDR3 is CASSGGPGRETQYF. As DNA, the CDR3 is TGTGCCAGCAGTGGCGGCCCGGGGAGAGAGACCCAGTACTTC.

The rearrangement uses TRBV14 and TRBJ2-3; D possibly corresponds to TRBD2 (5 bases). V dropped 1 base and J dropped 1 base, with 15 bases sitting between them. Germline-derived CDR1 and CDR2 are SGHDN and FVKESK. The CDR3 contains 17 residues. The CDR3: CASSQVARATGTDTQYF. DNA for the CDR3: TGTGCCAGCAGCCAAGTAGCGCGAGCTACTGGCACAGATACGCAGTATTTT.

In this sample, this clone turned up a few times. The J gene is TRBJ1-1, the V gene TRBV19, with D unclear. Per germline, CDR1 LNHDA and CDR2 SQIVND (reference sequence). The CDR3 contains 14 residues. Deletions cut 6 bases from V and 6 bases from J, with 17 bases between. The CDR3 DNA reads TGTGCCAGTAGATCAATCCAGCCGGGCGCTGAAGCTTTCTTT. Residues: CASRSIQPGAEAFF. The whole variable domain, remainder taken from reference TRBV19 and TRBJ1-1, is DGGITQSPKYLFRKEGQNVTLSCEQNLNHDAMYWYRQDPGQGLRLIYYSQIVNDFQKGDIAEGYSVSREKKESFPLTVTSAQKNPTAFYLCASRSIQPGAEAFFGQGTRLTVV.

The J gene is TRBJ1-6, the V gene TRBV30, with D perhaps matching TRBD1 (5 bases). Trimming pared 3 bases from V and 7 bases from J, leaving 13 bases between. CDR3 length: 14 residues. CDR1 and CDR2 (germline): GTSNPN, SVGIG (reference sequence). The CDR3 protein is CAWSLTGGNSPLHF. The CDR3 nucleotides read TGTGCCTGGAGCCTTACAGGTGGGAATTCACCCCTCCACTTT.

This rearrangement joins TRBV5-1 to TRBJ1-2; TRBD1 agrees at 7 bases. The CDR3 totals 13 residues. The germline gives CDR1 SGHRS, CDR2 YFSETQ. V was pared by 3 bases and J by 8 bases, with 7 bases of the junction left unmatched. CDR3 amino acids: CASSSDRDGGYTF. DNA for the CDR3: TGCGCCAGCAGCTCCGACAGGGATGGAGGCTACACCTTC.

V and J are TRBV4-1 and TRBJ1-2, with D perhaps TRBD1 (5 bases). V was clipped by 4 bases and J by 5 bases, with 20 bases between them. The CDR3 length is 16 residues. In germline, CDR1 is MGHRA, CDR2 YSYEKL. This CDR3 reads CASSPWDGRIKYGYTF. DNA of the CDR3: TGCGCCAGCAGCCCATGGGACGGCCGGATTAAATATGGCTACACCTTC.

The CDR3 here is CASSQGVAGRTDTQYF. The CDR3 DNA is TGTGCCAGCAGCCAAGGAGTAGCGGGCCGCACAGATACGCAGTATTTT. The gene calls are TRBV4-2 and TRBJ2-3, with 7 bases matching TRBD2. The junction had 5 bases not matched to a gene; V was cut back by 1 base and J by 1 base. The CDR3 consists of 16 residues. From germline, CDR1 is LGHNA and CDR2 YNFKEQ.

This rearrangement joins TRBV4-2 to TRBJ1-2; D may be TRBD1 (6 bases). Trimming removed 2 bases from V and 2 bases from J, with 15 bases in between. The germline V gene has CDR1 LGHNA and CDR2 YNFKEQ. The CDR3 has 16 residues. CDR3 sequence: CASSQSFGGPNYGYTF. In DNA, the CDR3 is TGTGCCAGCAGCCAATCGTTCGGGGGCCCCAACTATGGCTACACCTTC.

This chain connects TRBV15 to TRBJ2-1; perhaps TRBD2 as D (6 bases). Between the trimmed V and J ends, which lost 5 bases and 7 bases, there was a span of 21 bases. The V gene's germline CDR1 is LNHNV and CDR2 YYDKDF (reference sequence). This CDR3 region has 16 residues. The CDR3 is CATSGAPGLGVNEQFF. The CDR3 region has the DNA TGTGCCACCAGCGGAGCACCGGGACTGGGCGTGAATGAGCAGTTCTTC.

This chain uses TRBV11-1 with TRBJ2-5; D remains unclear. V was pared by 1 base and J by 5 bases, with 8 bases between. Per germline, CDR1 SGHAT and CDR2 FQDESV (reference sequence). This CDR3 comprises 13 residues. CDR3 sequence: CASSLGSPETQYF. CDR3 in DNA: TGTGCCAGCAGCTTAGGTAGCCCTGAGACCCAGTACTTC.

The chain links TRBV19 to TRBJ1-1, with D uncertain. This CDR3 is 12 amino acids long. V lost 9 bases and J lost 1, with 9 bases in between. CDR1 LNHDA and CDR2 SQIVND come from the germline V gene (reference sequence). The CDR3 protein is CASQVGNTEAFF. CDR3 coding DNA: TGTGCCAGCCAAGTAGGGAACACTGAAGCTTTCTTT.

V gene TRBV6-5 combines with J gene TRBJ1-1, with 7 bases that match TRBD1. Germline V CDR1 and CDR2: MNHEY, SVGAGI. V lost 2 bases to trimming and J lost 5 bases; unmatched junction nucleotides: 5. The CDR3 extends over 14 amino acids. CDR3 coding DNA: TGTGCCAGCAGTTACAGACAGGGCCGGACTGAAGCTTTCTTT. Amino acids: CASSYRQGRTEAFF.

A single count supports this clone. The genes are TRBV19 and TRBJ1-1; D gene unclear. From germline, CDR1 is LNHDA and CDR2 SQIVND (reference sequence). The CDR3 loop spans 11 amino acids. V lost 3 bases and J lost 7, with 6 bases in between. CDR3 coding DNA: TGTGCCAGTAGTATCGGGTTTGAAGCTTTCTTT. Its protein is CASSIGFEAFF.

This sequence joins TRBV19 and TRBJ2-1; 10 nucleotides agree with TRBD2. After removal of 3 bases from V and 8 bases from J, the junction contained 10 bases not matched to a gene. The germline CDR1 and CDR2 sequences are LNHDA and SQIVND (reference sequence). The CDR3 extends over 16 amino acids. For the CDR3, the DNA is TGTGCCAGTAGTATTCGTCTAGCGGGAGATATATATGAGCAGTTCTTC. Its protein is CASSIRLAGDIYEQFF.

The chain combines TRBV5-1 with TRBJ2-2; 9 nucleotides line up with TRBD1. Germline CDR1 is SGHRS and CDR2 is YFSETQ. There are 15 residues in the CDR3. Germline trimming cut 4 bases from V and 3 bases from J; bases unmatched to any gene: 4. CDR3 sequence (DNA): TGCGCCAGCAGCCGGGACAGGGCGGACACCGGGGAGCTGTTTTTT. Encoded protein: CASSRDRADTGELFF.